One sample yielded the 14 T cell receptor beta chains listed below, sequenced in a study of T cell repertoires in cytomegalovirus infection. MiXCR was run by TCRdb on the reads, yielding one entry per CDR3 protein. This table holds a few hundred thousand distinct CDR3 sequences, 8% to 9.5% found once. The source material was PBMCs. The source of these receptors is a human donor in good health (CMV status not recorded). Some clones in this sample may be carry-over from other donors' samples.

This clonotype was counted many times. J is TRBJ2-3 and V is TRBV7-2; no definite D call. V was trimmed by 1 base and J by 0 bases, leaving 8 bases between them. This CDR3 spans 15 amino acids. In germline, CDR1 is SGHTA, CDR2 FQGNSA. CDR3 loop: CASSLDISSTDTQYF. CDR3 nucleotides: TGTGCCAGCAGCTTAGACATTTCCAGCACAGATACGCAGTATTTT.

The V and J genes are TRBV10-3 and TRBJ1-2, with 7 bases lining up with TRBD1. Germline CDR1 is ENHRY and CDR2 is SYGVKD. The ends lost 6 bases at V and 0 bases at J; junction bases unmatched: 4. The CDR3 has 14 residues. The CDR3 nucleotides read TGTGCCATCAGGGGGACAGCCGCTAACTATGGCTACACCTTC. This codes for CAIRGTAANYGYTF.

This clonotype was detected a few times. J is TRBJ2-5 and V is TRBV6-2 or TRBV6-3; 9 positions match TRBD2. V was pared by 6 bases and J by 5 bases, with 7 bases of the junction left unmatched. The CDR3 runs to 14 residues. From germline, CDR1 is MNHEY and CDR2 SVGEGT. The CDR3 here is CASRMTSGGETQYF. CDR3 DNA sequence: TGTGCCAGCAGAATGACTAGCGGTGGGGAGACCCAGTACTTC.

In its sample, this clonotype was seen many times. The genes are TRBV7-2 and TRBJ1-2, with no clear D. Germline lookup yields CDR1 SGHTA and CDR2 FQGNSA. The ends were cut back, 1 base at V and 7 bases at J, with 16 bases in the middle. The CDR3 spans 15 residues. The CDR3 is CASSLDRALRGGYTF. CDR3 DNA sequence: TGTGCCAGCAGCTTAGACCGGGCCCTTAGAGGTGGCTACACCTTC.

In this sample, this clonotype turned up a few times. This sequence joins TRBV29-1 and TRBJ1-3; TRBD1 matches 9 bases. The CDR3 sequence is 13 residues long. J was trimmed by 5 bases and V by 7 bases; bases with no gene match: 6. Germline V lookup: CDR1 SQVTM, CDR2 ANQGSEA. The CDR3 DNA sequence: TGCAGCGAGACACAGGGGGCAAGAAACACCATATATTTT. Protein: CSETQGARNTIYF.

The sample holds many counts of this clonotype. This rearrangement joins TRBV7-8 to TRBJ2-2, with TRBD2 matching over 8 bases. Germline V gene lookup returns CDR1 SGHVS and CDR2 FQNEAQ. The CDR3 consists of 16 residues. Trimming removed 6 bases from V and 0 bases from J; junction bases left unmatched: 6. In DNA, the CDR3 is TGTGCCAGCAGTCTCGGGGGGGTGACGAACACCGGGGAGCTGTTTTTT. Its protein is CASSLGGVTNTGELFF. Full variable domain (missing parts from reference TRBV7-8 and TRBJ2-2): GAGVSQSPRYKVAKRGQDVALRCDPISGHVSLFWYQQALGQGPEFLTYFQNEAQLDKSGLPSDRFFAERPEGSVSTLKIQRTQQEDSAVYLCASSLGGVTNTGELFFGEGSRLTVL.

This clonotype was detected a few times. The CDR3: CASSPTGSETQYF. Written as DNA, the CDR3 is TGTGCCAGTAGCCCTACAGGGTCCGAGACCCAGTACTTC. This sequence joins TRBV19 and TRBJ2-5; TRBD1 is a possible D gene (6 bases). The CDR3 covers 13 residues. Trimming removed 6 bases at V and 5 bases at J, with 13 bases between. The germline CDR1 and CDR2 sequences are LNHDA and SQIVND (reference sequence).

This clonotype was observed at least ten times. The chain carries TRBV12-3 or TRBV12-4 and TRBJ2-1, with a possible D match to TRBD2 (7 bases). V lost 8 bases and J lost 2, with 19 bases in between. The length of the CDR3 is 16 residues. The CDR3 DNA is TGTGCCAGCGCCTGGTTGGGCGGGGGCACCTACAATGAGCAGTTCTTC. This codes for CASAWLGGGTYNEQFF.

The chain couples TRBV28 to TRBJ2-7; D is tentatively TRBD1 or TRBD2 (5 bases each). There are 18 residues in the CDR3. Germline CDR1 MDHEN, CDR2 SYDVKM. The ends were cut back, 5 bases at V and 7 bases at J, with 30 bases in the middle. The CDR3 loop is CASSPSRGGRLFRLEQYF. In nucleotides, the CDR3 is TGTGCCAGCAGTCCTAGCCGTGGGGGAAGGCTCTTCCGGTTGGAGCAGTACTTC.

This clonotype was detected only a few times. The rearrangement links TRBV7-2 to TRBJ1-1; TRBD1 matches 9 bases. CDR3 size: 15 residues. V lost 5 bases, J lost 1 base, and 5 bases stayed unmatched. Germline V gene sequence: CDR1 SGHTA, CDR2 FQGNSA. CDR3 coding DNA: TGTGCCAGCAGCGCCCTGACAGGGGGGAACACTGAAGCTTTCTTT. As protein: CASSALTGGNTEAFF.

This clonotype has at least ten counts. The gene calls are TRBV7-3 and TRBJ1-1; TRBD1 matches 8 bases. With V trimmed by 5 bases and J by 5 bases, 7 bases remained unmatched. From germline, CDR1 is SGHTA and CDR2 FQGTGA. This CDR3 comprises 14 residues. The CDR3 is CASSRDRGGTEAFF. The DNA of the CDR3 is TGTGCCAGCAGCCGAGACAGGGGTGGGACTGAAGCTTTCTTT.

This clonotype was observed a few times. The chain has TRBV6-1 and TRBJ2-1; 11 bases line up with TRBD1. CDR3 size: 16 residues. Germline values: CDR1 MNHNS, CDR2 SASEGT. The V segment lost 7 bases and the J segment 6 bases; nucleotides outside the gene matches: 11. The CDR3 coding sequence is TGTGCCAGCATCTTACGACGGGACAGGGGGACCAATGAGCAGTTCTTC. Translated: CASILRRDRGTNEQFF.

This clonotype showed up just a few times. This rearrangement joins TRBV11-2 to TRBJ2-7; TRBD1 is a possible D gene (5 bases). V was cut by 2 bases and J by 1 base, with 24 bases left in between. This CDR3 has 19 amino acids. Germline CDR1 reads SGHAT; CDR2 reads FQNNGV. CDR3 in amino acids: CASSLRPTTRAGRSYEQYF. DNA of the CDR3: TGTGCCAGCAGCTTAAGGCCCACCACAAGGGCAGGGCGATCCTACGAGCAGTACTTC.

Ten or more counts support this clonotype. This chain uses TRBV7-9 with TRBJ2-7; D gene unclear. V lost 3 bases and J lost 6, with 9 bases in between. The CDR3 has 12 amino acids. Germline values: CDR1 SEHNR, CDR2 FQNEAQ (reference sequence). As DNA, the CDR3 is TGTGCCAGCAGCTTCAGAGGTCCCGAGCAGTACTTC. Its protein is CASSFRGPEQYF.